These T cell receptor beta chains were read from a single sample in a study of low-dose radiotherapy and immunotherapy resistance in tumors. TCRdb independently ran MiXCR on the reads; one entry per CDR3 protein. The table shows approximately 89,000 distinct CDR3 sequences, with approximately 20% occurring only once. Sequencing was performed on PBMCs, taken before treatment. These receptors originate from a male donor with prostate cancer. CDR3s include the opening cysteine and the closing phenylalanine or tryptophan. Each record gives: clone size, J gene, D gene, V gene, CDR3 DNA, CDR3 protein. A D gene is named only where the DNA matches it firmly. Part of the rows lack a size; the others show once, few, many or a class for expanded clones.

many	TRBJ2-7	TRBD2	TRBV20-1	TGCAGTGCTAGAGCTAGCGGGAGGGTTTACGAGCAGTACTTC	CSARASGRVYEQYF
-	TRBJ1-5	TRBD1	TRBV6-1	TGTGCCAGCACCAGCGCGGGGACAGGGGGCCGGTATAGCAATCAGCCCCAGCATTTT	CASTSAGTGGRYSNQPQHF
many	TRBJ2-3	-	TRBV20-1	TGCAGTGCTCCAACGGGGCAGGGGAGCACAGATACGCAGTATTTT	CSAPTGQGSTDTQYF
many	TRBJ1-2	-	TRBV14	TGTGCCAGCAGCCCCCGGGGGTCGGTAGGCTATGGCTACACCTTC	CASSPRGSVGYGYTF
-	TRBJ2-1	TRBD2	TRBV7-9	TGTGCCAGCAGCTTAAGGGCGGGGGGGCCTGGAGATGAGCAGTTCTTC	CASSLRAGGPGDEQFF
many	TRBJ2-7	TRBD2	TRBV3-1	TGTGCCAGCAGCCAGGGTACTAGCGGGATTACCTACGAGCAGTACTTC	CASSQGTSGITYEQYF
many	TRBJ1-2	TRBD1	TRBV4-1	TGCGCCAGCAGCCAAGGGTTGGACAGGGGTTCGGGCTATGGCTACACCTTC	CASSQGLDRGSGYGYTF
many	TRBJ2-7	TRBD2	TRBV28	TGTGCCAGCAGTTTAGGCCTAGCGGGGGCCTACGAGCAGTACTTC	CASSLGLAGAYEQYF
many	TRBJ2-1	-	TRBV5-1	TGCGCCAGCAGCTTTATACAGGGAAGTCCCTACAATGAGCAGTTCTTC	CASSFIQGSPYNEQFF
-	TRBJ1-2	-	TRBV28	TGTGCCAGCAACCACGTCAGGGGCCAAAGATCTAACTATGGCTACACCTTC	CASNHVRGQRSNYGYTF
many	TRBJ1-1	-	TRBV5-6	TGTGCCAGCAGGGCGACCCGGACAGCTGAAGCTTTCTTT	CASRATRTAEAFF
-	TRBJ1-1	-	TRBV7-2	TGTGCCAGCAGCTTATTCCAGGGTGTAGTGGTATCCTTT	CASSLFQGVVVSF
-	TRBJ2-7	-	TRBV23-1	TGCGCCAGCAGTCAATTAGGCAATTCCGAAGCCTACGAGCAGTACTTC	CASSQLGNSEAYEQYF
few	TRBJ1-5	-	TRBV28	TGTGCCAGCAGTTTTAAAGGGATTAGCAATCAGCCCCAGCATTTT	CASSFKGISNQPQHF
-	TRBJ1-5	TRBD1	TRBV7-2	TGTGCCAGCAGCTCCCAAGTCAGGGGGGTAAATCAGCCCCAGCATTTT	CASSSQVRGVNQPQHF
many	TRBJ1-1	TRBD1	TRBV5-1	TGCGCCAGCAGCCGTACAGGGGGCATGAACACTGAAGCTTTCTTT	CASSRTGGMNTEAFF
many	TRBJ2-1	TRBD2	TRBV29-1	TGCAGCGTTGGTGGCGGGAGAAGCTCCTACAATGAGCAGTTCTTC	CSVGGGRSSYNEQFF
many	TRBJ2-3	-	TRBV5-1	TGCGCCAGCAGCCGAGGAGGGGGGGACAGTACAGATACGCAGTATTTT	CASSRGGGDSTDTQYF
many	TRBJ2-6	-	TRBV4-2	TGTGCCAGCAGCCAAGGACGCTCTGGGGCCAACGTCCTGACTTTC	CASSQGRSGANVLTF
many	TRBJ2-6	TRBD1	TRBV20-1	TGCAGTGCTAGAGATCGGAGGACAGGCGACGGGGCCAACGTCCTGACTTTC	CSARDRRTGDGANVLTF
many	TRBJ1-2	-	TRBV27	TGTGCCAGCCGCCGGGGTCATAACTATGGCTACACCTTC	CASRRGHNYGYTF
many	TRBJ2-7	-	TRBV6-5	TGTGCCAGCAGTCTATCCTCTCTCGGCTCCTACGAGCAGTACTTC	CASSLSSLGSYEQYF
many	TRBJ1-2	-	TRBV6-5	TGTGCCAGCAGTTACCGGTCTGGGGGCCTTGGCTACACCTTC	CASSYRSGGLGYTF
many	TRBJ2-5	-	TRBV12-3/TRBV12-4	TGTGCCAGCAGTTTTTCCCATAAGGAGGAGACCCAGTACTTC	CASSFSHKEETQYF
-	TRBJ1-4	TRBD1	TRBV19	TGTGCCAGTAGGGAGGACAGGGGTTATGAAAAACTGTTTTTT	CASREDRGYEKLFF
many	TRBJ2-7	TRBD2	TRBV6-5	TGTGCCAGCAGTTATGGGCGGAGGGCAAGCGGGGGTTTATACGAGCAGTACTTC	CASSYGRRASGGLYEQYF
-	TRBJ2-4	-	TRBV7-9	TGTGCCAGCAGCCCCGGGTGGGAGGGGGACATTCAGTACTTC	CASSPGWEGDIQYF
many	TRBJ2-7	TRBD1	TRBV12-3/TRBV12-4	TGTGCCAGCAGTTTACCGCAGGGGGCTAACGAGCAGTACTTC	CASSLPQGANEQYF
many	TRBJ2-2	-	TRBV11-3	TGTGCCAGCAGCTTTCCAGCCGGGGAGCTGTTTTTT	CASSFPAGELFF
many	TRBJ2-2	-	TRBV28	TGTGCCAGCAGTTTATTTCCGAGACTAGCGAACACCGGGGAGCTGTTTTTT	CASSLFPRLANTGELFF
many	TRBJ2-1	TRBD2	TRBV19	TGTGCCAGTAGTTCGGACGGACTAGCGGGACCGAATGAGCAGTTCTTC	CASSSDGLAGPNEQFF
many	TRBJ1-5	-	TRBV20-1	TGCAGTGCTGGTAGGGGGGATTTCGATCAGCCCCAGCATTTT	CSAGRGDFDQPQHF
many	TRBJ2-1	-	TRBV6-2/TRBV6-3	TGTGCCAGCAGCTTAAACGGGGTGGGGTTGAATGAGCAGTTCTTC	CASSLNGVGLNEQFF
many	TRBJ2-5	-	TRBV20-1	TGCAGTGCTATATTAACGGGATATCGCGGAGAGACCCAGTACTTC	CSAILTGYRGETQYF
many	TRBJ2-1	-	TRBV7-9	TGTGCCAGCAAATGGGGCAATGAGCAGTTCTTC	CASKWGNEQFF
many	TRBJ1-2	TRBD1	TRBV5-5	TGTGCCAGCAGCGCGGGACAGGGGCTCTATGGCTACACCTTC	CASSAGQGLYGYTF
many	TRBJ2-2	-	TRBV4-3	TGCGCCAGCAGCCAATCGACAGTGAACACCGGGGAGCTGTTTTTT	CASSQSTVNTGELFF